A selection of T cell receptor beta chains follows, all from one sample in a study of blood T cell repertoires in COVID-19. Libraries were prepared by immunoSEQ multiplex PCR; TCRdb keeps only in-frame clonotypes and omits some of them. The table has roughly 240,000 clones, approximately 84% seen once. The sequenced sample was peripheral blood. Every receptor here comes from a woman aged 25-40 years who had recovered from COVID-19. Each CDR3 is given without its conserved first and last residue. Clone sizes are given selectively: once, few, many, or a class where the clone is expanded.

TRBJ1-1,TRBV7-6,-,ASSLLGRTGLNTEAF
TRBJ2-7,TRBV27,-,ASTSGLASYEQY
TRBJ2-1,TRBV5-1,-,ASSLVQYNEQF
TRBJ2-3,TRBV10-1,-,ALGRSTDTQY
TRBJ2-2,TRBV5-6,-,ASSSAADRGTGELF
TRBJ2-5,TRBV12-3/TRBV12-4,-,ASRSTNGETQY
TRBJ1-1,TRBV5-1,-,ASSSARGQGRSTEAF
TRBJ2-3,TRBV5-1,-,ASSSMGATTDTQY
TRBJ2-2,TRBV11-2,-,ASSHETGLNTGELF
TRBJ2-7,TRBV9,-,ASSPLGTGAYEQY
TRBJ2-1,TRBV11-2,-,ASSRGDYPGDEQF
TRBJ1-1,TRBV25-1,-,ASSKPGQGFTEAF
TRBJ1-2,TRBV3-1/TRBV3-2,few,ASSPTKKSHGYT
TRBJ2-7,TRBV27,-,ASRGLGAGFDEQY
TRBJ2-1,TRBV11-2,few,ASSLDQQVSYNEQF
TRBJ1-1,TRBV9,-,ASNRPGVTEAF
TRBJ2-7,TRBV5-4,-,ANSLAGIHEQY
TRBJ2-3,TRBV27,once,ASSSRQDTQY
TRBJ2-1,TRBV19,-,ASREGTSGDNEQF
TRBJ1-2,TRBV19,once,ASSPRDRRGTYGYT
TRBJ2-2,TRBV5-1,-,ASSYGTGRSGELF
TRBJ1-5,TRBV3-1/TRBV3-2,-,ASSFAGGGSDQPQH
TRBJ1-1,TRBV18,-,ASSPPRAGNTEAF
TRBJ1-5,TRBV6-2/TRBV6-3,-,ASSPLPTGRVRNQPQH
TRBJ1-1,TRBV4-1,-,ASSSPTRTGRAF
TRBJ1-2,TRBV7-2,-,ASSLGYSWTASYGYT
TRBJ2-7,TRBV25-1,once,ASGTTGPYEQY
TRBJ1-2,TRBV7-9,-,ASSSGQGHYGYT
TRBJ2-7,TRBV4-3,-,ASSQDPNTGGEQY
TRBJ2-1,TRBV3-1/TRBV3-2,-,ASSQVRGNEQF
TRBJ2-2,TRBV7-9,-,ASPGLNTGELF
TRBJ2-1,TRBV3-1/TRBV3-2,-,ASSQDVAGWHEQF
TRBJ2-7,TRBV6-4,-,ASSDSDLLAGGHEQY
TRBJ1-4,TRBV18,-,ASSPSRDRNEKLF
TRBJ2-2,TRBV9,-,ASDSGGELF
TRBJ1-5,TRBV27,few,ASSLSDRGRSNQPQH
TRBJ1-2,TRBV6-1,-,ASSEDRSYGYT
TRBJ1-5,TRBV27,-,ASRRQGSNQPQH
TRBJ1-5,TRBV21-1,-,ASPGGDGPGGDNQPQH
TRBJ1-1,TRBV6-1,once,ASSEEGALNTEAF
TRBJ2-3,TRBV7-9,-,ASSPGLVGDTQY
TRBJ2-7,TRBV5-5,-,ASSSVLIPDREQY
TRBJ2-4,TRBV4-2,-,ASSPGTAENIQY
TRBJ2-2,TRBV7-3,medium-sized,ASSFTSVVGGELF
TRBJ2-1,TRBV19,once,ASPMGPSGNEQF
TRBJ1-1,TRBV10-3,-,AISPTIKGGVQNTEAF
TRBJ2-2,TRBV18,-,ASSLGGPSTGELF
TRBJ2-2,TRBV13,many,ASSLGPPGTGELF
TRBJ2-7,TRBV5-1,-,ASSFTTSGAGEQY
TRBJ1-5,TRBV6-6,-,ASSYGQNKIFQH
TRBJ1-1,TRBV7-9,once,ASSLLGGNTEAF